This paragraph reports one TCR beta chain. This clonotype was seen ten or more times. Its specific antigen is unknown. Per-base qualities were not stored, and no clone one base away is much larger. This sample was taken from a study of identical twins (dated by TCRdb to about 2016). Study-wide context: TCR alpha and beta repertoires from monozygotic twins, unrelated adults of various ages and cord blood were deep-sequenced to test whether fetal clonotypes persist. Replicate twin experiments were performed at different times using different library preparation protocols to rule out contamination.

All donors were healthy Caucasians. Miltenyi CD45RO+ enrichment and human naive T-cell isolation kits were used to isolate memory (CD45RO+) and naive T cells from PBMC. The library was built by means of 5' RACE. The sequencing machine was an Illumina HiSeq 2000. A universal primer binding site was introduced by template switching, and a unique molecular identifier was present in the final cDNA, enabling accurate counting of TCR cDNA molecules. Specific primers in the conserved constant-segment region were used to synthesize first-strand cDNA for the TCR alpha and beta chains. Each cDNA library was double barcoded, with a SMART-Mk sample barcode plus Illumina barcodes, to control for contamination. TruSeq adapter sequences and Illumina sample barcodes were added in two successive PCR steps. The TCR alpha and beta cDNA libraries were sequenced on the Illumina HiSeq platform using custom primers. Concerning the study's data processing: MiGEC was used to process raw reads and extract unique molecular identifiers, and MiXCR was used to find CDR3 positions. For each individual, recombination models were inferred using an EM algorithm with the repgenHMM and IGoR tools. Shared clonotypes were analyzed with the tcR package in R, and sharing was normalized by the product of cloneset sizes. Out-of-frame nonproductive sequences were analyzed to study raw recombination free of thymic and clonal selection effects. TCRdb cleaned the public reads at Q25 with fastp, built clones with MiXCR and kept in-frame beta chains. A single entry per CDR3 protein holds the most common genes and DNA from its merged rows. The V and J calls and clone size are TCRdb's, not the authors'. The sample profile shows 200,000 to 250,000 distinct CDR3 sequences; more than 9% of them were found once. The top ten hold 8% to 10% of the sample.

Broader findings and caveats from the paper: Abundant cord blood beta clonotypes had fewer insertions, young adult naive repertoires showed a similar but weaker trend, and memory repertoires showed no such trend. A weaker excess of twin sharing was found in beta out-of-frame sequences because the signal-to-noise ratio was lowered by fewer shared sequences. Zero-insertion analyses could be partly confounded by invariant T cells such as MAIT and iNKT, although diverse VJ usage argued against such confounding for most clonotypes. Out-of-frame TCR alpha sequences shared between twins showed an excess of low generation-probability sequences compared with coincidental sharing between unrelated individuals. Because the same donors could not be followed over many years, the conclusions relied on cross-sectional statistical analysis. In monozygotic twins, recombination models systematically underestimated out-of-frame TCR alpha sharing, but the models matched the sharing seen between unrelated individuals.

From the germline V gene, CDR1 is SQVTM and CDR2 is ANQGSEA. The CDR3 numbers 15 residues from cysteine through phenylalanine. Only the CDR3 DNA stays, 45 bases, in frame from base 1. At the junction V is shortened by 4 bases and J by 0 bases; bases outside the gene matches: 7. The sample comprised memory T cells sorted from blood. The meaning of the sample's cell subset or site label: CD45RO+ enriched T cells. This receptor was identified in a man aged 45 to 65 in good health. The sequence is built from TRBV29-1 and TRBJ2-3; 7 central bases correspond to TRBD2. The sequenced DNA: TGCAGCGTTGCTGTGGGGGGGACTAGCACAGATACGCAGTATTTT. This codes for CSVAVGGTSTDTQYF.